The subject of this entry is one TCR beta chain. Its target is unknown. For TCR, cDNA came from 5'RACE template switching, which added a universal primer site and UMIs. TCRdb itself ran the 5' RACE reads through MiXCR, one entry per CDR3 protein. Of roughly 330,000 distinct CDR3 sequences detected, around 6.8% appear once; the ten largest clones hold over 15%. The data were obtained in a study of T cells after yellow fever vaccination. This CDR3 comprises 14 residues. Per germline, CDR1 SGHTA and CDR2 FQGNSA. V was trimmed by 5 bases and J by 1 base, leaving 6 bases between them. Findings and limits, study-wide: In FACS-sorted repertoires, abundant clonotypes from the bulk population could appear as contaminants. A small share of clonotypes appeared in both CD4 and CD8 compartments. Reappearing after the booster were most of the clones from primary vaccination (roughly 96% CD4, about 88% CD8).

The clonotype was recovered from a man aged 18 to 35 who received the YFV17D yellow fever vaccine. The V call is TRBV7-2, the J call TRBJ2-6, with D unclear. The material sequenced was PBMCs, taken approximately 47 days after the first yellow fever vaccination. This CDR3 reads CASSPISGANVLTF. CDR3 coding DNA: TGTGCCAGCAGCCCAATATCTGGGGCCAACGTCCTGACTTTC.